One sample yielded the 22 T cell receptor beta chains listed below, sequenced in a study of shared clonotypes between healthy human individuals. Measured with immunoSEQ multiplex PCR; TCRdb has only the in-frame clones, and not every one. The table has around 2,000,000 clones, roughly 95% seen once; the top ten hold about 1.1%. The naive CD8 subset, CD45RO-negative cells positively selected for CCR7, excluded terminally differentiated effector memory CD45RA+ cells. Sample: naive CD8+ T cells sorted from blood. The receptors shown here come from a man between 18 and 35 years old in good health.

V is TRBV29-1 and J is TRBJ2-3; tentative D call: TRBD1 (5 bases). The germline V and J ends were trimmed by 5 bases and 0 bases, with 9 bases remaining between them. The CDR3 runs 13 residues. Per germline, CDR1 SQVTM and CDR2 ANQGSEA. The DNA for the CDR3 is TGCAGCGTTATCCGGACAAGCACAGATACGCAGTATTTT. As protein: CSVIRTSTDTQYF.

CDR3 DNA sequence: TGCGCCAGCAGCCAAGACTTTGAGCGGGAGGGAGGCAATGAGCAGTTCTTC. It encodes CASSQDFEREGGNEQFF. V gene TRBV4-3 combines with J gene TRBJ2-1; 10 bases are a match to TRBD2. J was trimmed by 6 bases and V by 0 bases; bases with no gene match: 8. The CDR3 is made up of 17 amino acids. Looked up from germline, CDR1 is LGHNA and CDR2 is YSLEER.

The gene calls are TRBV11-2 and TRBJ2-1; unclear D gene. The germline V and J ends were trimmed by 0 bases and 4 bases, with 10 bases remaining between them. The CDR3 contains 15 residues. CDR1 is SGHAT and CDR2 is FQNNGV in the germline V gene. CDR3 sequence reads: CASSLDLMTYNEQFF. The DNA of the CDR3 is TGTGCCAGCAGCTTAGATCTCATGACGTACAATGAGCAGTTCTTC.

This chain links TRBV13 with TRBJ1-1; D is uncertain. CDR1 is PRHDT and CDR2 is FYEKMQ in the germline V gene (reference sequence). V lost 2 bases and J lost 8, with 6 bases in between. CDR3 size: 11 residues. In nucleotides, the CDR3 is TGTGCCAGCAGCTTATTGAGCGAAGCTTTCTTT. This translates into CASSLLSEAFF.

This chain joins TRBV27 and TRBJ1-4; D call uncertain. This CDR3 contains 14 residues. With 5 bases removed from V and 10 bases from J, the gap between germline ends came to 17 bases. Germline V gives CDR1 MNHEY, CDR2 SMNVEV (reference sequence). The CDR3 DNA reads TGTGCCAGCAGTAGTGGACCAGGAACTGGAAAACTGTTTTTT. Amino acid sequence: CASSSGPGTGKLFF.

Here the CDR3 reads CASSLILAGDGETQYF. The CDR3 DNA follows: TGTGCCAGCAGTTTAATCCTAGCGGGGGATGGAGAGACCCAGTACTTC. This sequence joins TRBV28 and TRBJ2-5; 10 bases are shared with TRBD2. V gave up 2 bases and J gave up 4 bases; unmatched junction bases: 7. This CDR3 has 16 residues. Germline V gives CDR1 MDHEN, CDR2 SYDVKM.

The genes are TRBV28 and TRBJ1-5; D gene uncertain. CDR1 is MDHEN and CDR2 is SYDVKM in the germline V gene. Deletions cut 7 bases from V and 1 base from J, with 17 bases between. This CDR3 contains 16 residues. The CDR3 loop reads CASTLGGTLSNQPQHF. The CDR3 DNA reads TGTGCCAGCACCCTAGGAGGCACATTAAGCAATCAGCCCCAGCATTTT.

V usage is TRBV19 and J usage is TRBJ2-1; 11 bases map to TRBD2. This CDR3 comprises 15 residues. V was clipped by 5 bases and J by 7 bases; unmatched bases: 7. Germline CDR1 reads LNHDA; CDR2 reads SQIVND (reference sequence). The CDR3 DNA follows: TGTGCCAGTAGTCCGACTAGCGGGGCCTCTAATGAGCAGTTCTTC. Translating gives CASSPTSGASNEQFF.

Remarks on this clone: This sample also contains other DNA sequences that code for the same CDR3. J is TRBJ2-7 and V is TRBV27; maybe TRBD1 (8 bases). The CDR3 is 14 amino acids. Germline values: CDR1 MNHEY, CDR2 SMNVEV (reference sequence). The V end lost 5 bases, the J end lost 4 bases, and 15 bases lay between the germline ends. In DNA form, the CDR3 reads TGTGCCAGCAGTCTCACAGGGGGGGGTTACGAGCAGTACTTC. This encodes CASSLTGGGYEQYF.

CDR3 protein: CASSLADTYNEQFF. The CDR3 DNA reads TGTGCCAGCAGCTTAGCTGATACCTACAATGAGCAGTTCTTC. The rearrangement links TRBV7-9 to TRBJ2-1; D gene uncertain. Trimming removed 0 bases from V and 2 bases from J, with 5 bases in between. CDR1 and CDR2 (germline): SEHNR, FQNEAQ (reference sequence). The length of the CDR3 is 14 residues.

The chain combines TRBV7-6 with TRBJ1-2; 7 bases map to TRBD1. The CDR3 spans 13 residues. CDR1 SGHVS and CDR2 FNYEAQ come from the germline V gene. V lost 3 bases, J lost 6 bases, and 4 bases stayed unmatched. CDR3 amino acids: CASSLSGGNGYTF. The CDR3 coding sequence is TGTGCCAGCAGCTTGTCAGGGGGGAATGGCTACACCTTC.

The chain links TRBV30 to TRBJ1-1; maybe TRBD1 (6 bases). Trimming left V 4 bases short and J 0 bases short, with 15 bases between. Germline V gives CDR1 GTSNPN, CDR2 SVGIG (reference sequence). The CDR3 contains 15 residues. The CDR3 DNA is TGTGCCTGGACAGGGGAGGGCCTCATGAACACTGAAGCTTTCTTT. Its protein product is CAWTGEGLMNTEAFF.

The V gene is TRBV30, the J gene TRBJ2-7, with 13 bases lining up with TRBD2. Trimming at V came to 7 bases and at J to 2 bases, leaving 14 bases not matched to a gene. Per the germline V gene, CDR1 is GTSNPN and CDR2 is SVGIG (reference sequence). The CDR3 spans 17 residues. Written as DNA, the CDR3 is TGTGCCTCGAATGGTTTGGGACTAGCGGGAACGGCCTACGAGCAGTACTTC. Protein: CASNGLGLAGTAYEQYF.

This clone was counted a few times. V is TRBV4-1 and J is TRBJ2-5; the D gene is possibly TRBD2 (6 bases). The V gene lost 0 bases and the J gene lost 7 bases, with 15 bases spanning the gap. The germline gives CDR1 MGHRA, CDR2 YSYEKL. The CDR3 totals 15 residues. Here the CDR3 reads CASSQDSRGSVTQYF. DNA of the CDR3: TGCGCCAGCAGCCAAGATTCCCGGGGGTCGGTGACCCAGTACTTC.

V gene TRBV6-5 combines with J gene TRBJ1-2; D is ambiguous. Trimming removed 6 bases from V and 8 bases from J, with 19 bases in between. CDR3 length: 14 residues. Germline CDR1 and CDR2: MNHEY and SVGAGI. The CDR3 spells CASRYRAAPLGYTF. The CDR3 DNA reads as TGTGCCAGCAGGTACCGGGCAGCGCCCTTGGGCTACACCTTC.

This clone was seen only once. V and J are TRBV28 and TRBJ2-2, with D possibly TRBD1 on 6 matching bases. The germline V gene has CDR1 MDHEN and CDR2 SYDVKM. This CDR3 region has 14 residues. V lost 2 bases, J lost 3 bases, and 7 bases lay in between. The CDR3 is CASSLPGDTGELFF. In DNA, the CDR3 is TGTGCCAGCAGTTTACCAGGGGACACCGGGGAGCTGTTTTTT.

The chain couples TRBV7-2 to TRBJ1-6; 9 bases are shared with TRBD1. The J segment lost 10 bases and the V segment lost 0 bases, leaving 4 bases of the junction unmatched. Germline V CDR1 and CDR2: SGHTA, FQGNSA. The CDR3 runs 15 residues. CDR3: CASSLAGTGRSPLHF. The CDR3, as DNA: TGTGCCAGCAGCTTAGCGGGGACAGGGAGGTCACCCCTCCACTTT.

V usage is TRBV10-2 and J usage is TRBJ2-1, with D hard to call. The germline V and J ends were trimmed by 7 bases and 8 bases, with 12 bases remaining between them. The germline V gene has CDR1 WSHSY and CDR2 SAAADI. The CDR3 spans 12 residues. DNA for the CDR3: TGCGCCAGCACCTTTTCTGGGGATGAGCAGTTCTTC. Translation: CASTFSGDEQFF.

This sequence joins TRBV9 and TRBJ1-1; the match to TRBD1 covers 7 bases. CDR3 length equals 15 residues. CDR1 SGDLS and CDR2 YYNGEE come from the germline V gene. Trimming removed 6 bases from V and 3 bases from J; junction bases left unmatched: 11. CDR3 sequence reads: CASNSNGQAYTEAFF. The CDR3 DNA is TGTGCCAGCAACTCAAATGGACAGGCCTACACTGAAGCTTTCTTT.

The chain recombines TRBV9 with TRBJ1-4; 7 nucleotides agree with TRBD1. V dropped 4 bases and J dropped 4; count of bases not matched to a gene: 7. The CDR3 spans 15 residues. Germline CDR1 is SGDLS and CDR2 is YYNGEE. In nucleotides, the CDR3 is TGTGCCAGCAGCTCAGGGACAGCGCTTAATGAAAAACTGTTTTTT. Protein product: CASSSGTALNEKLFF.

Concerning this clone itself: Other nucleotide sequences in the sample specify the same CDR3. This chain uses TRBV9 with TRBJ2-7; 10 positions agree with TRBD2. Germline values: CDR1 SGDLS, CDR2 YYNGEE. V dropped 4 bases and J dropped 2; count of bases not matched to a gene: 3. This CDR3 comprises 14 residues. The DNA for the CDR3 is TGTGCCAGCAGCTCAGGACTAGCGGCCTACGAGCAGTACTTC. Encoded protein: CASSSGLAAYEQYF.

The V call is TRBV21-1, the J call TRBJ2-7. TRBV21-1 is a recognized pseudogene. The CDR3 length is 14 residues. CDR3 nucleotides: TGTGCCAGCAGCAAGCAGGACGGATCCTACGAGCAGTACTTC. Encoded protein: CASSKQDGSYEQYF.